The 9 T cell receptor beta chains below all came from one sample that was sequenced in a study of metastatic and nonmetastatic thyroid tumors. Thyroid surgery was performed in patients who had received no treatment beforehand. TCRdb re-analyzed the PCR reads using MiXCR. The sample has almost 85,000 clones, approximately 12% seen once. The sequencing input was tumor tissue. The receptors were sampled from a female donor with papillary thyroid cancer or a benign thyroid nodule (not recorded which). Some clones in this sample may be carry-over from other donors' samples.

With regard to this clone: At one boundary the junction diverges from the germline segment, which might be a read error. This chain connects TRBV20-1 to TRBJ2-6; D is perhaps TRBD1 (7 bases). The CDR3 contains 14 residues. Looked up from germline, CDR1 is DFQATT and CDR2 is SNEGSKA (reference sequence). The CDR3 sequence: CSAREGAGSNVLTF. For the CDR3, the DNA is TGCAGTGCTAGGGAGGGGGCTGGGTCCAACGTCCTGACTTTC.

This clone was counted ten times or more. The chain joins TRBV5-1 to TRBJ2-5; TRBD1 matches 9 bases. The junction had 3 bases not matched to a gene; V was cut back by 4 bases and J by 5 bases. The germline CDR1 and CDR2 sequences are SGHRS and YFSETQ. The CDR3 is made up of 13 amino acids. As DNA, the CDR3 is TGCGCCAGCAGCCGGACAGGGGTGGAGACCCAGTACTTC. Translated, it gives CASSRTGVETQYF.

V gene TRBV9 combines with J gene TRBJ2-5, with D possibly being TRBD2 (6 bases). Germline V lookup: CDR1 SGDLS, CDR2 YYNGEE. The CDR3 sequence is 15 residues long. The V and J ends lost 0 bases and 4 bases respectively, with 13 bases between them. CDR3 region: CASSVDETRGETQYF. The CDR3 region has the DNA TGTGCCAGCAGCGTAGATGAGACTAGGGGAGAGACCCAGTACTTC.

The sample holds many counts of this clone. The V and J genes are TRBV5-1 and TRBJ2-6, with TRBD1 matching over 8 bases. V lost 0 bases to trimming and J lost 2 bases; unmatched junction nucleotides: 7. This CDR3 spans 18 amino acids. Germline loops: CDR1 SGHRS, CDR2 YFSETQ. The CDR3 sequence: CASSLAGQGAAGANVLTF. CDR3 bases: TGCGCCAGCAGCTTGGCCGGACAGGGCGCAGCTGGGGCCAACGTCCTGACTTTC.

Concerning this clone: One base away lies a much larger clone, so this may be a sequencing read error. The sample holds other DNA sequences that translate to the same CDR3. The gene calls are TRBV2 and TRBJ1-2; D possibly corresponds to TRBD1 (5 bases). V dropped 4 bases and J dropped 10 bases, with 13 bases sitting between them. Germline loops: CDR1 SNHLY, CDR2 FYNNEI. The CDR3 length is 12 residues. CDR3: CASSAQGSDYTF. The CDR3 bases are TGTGCCAGCAGTGCTCAGGGTTCTGACTACACCTTC. Combining the CDR3 with reference TRBV2 and TRBJ1-2 gives the whole variable domain EPEVTQTPSHQVTQMGQEVILRCVPISNHLYFYWYRQILGQKVEFLVSFYNNEISEKSEIFDDQFSVERPDGSNFTLKIRSTKLEDSAMYFCASSAQGSDYTFGSGTRLTVV.

This clone was found many times. V and J are TRBV27 and TRBJ2-2; 7 nucleotides match TRBD1. J gave up 2 bases and V 3 bases, and 3 bases lay outside the gene matches. CDR3 size: 15 residues. Germline values: CDR1 MNHEY, CDR2 SMNVEV (reference sequence). CDR3 sequence: CASSLGTANTGELFF. CDR3 in DNA: TGTGCCAGCAGTTTGGGGACAGCCAACACCGGGGAGCTGTTTTTT.

The V and J genes are TRBV3-1 and TRBJ1-1; no definite D call. Between the trimmed V and J ends, which lost 4 bases and 3 bases, there was a span of 12 bases. CDR3 length: 14 residues. The germline V gene has CDR1 LGHDT and CDR2 YNNKEL (reference sequence). As DNA, the CDR3 is TGTGCCAGCAGCCGCACAGACCGTTACACTGAAGCTTTCTTT. Protein: CASSRTDRYTEAFF. The variable domain in full, completed from reference TRBV3-1 and TRBJ1-1, reads DTAVSQTPKYLVTQMGNDKSIKCEQNLGHDTMYWYKQDSKKFLKIMFSYNNKELIINETVPNRFSPKSPDKAHLNLHINSLELGDSAVYFCASSRTDRYTEAFFGQGTRLTVV.

This clone was observed at least ten times. The chain is built from TRBV7-9 and TRBJ1-6, with a tentative D call TRBD1 (5 bases). There are 12 residues in the CDR3. Trimming pared 5 bases from V and 10 bases from J, leaving 9 bases between. CDR1 is SEHNR and CDR2 is FQNEAQ in the germline V gene (reference sequence). This CDR3 reads CASSRTQSPLHF. The CDR3 DNA follows: TGTGCCAGCAGCCGGACACAGTCACCCCTCCACTTT.

Comments on this clone: No conserved phenylalanine or tryptophan ends this CDR3, so it is likely a read error. The CDR3 sequence: CSARAWTGGFPFWYEQYL. The CDR3 DNA sequence: TGCAGTGCTAGAGCTTGGACAGGGGGCTTCCCGTTCTGGTACGAGCAGTACCTC. The chain uses TRBV20-1 and TRBJ2-7; 11 bases are shared with TRBD1. The CDR3 is 18 residues long. Per the germline V gene, CDR1 is DFQATT and CDR2 is SNEGSKA (reference sequence). V was clipped by 1 base and J by 4 bases; unmatched bases: 15.